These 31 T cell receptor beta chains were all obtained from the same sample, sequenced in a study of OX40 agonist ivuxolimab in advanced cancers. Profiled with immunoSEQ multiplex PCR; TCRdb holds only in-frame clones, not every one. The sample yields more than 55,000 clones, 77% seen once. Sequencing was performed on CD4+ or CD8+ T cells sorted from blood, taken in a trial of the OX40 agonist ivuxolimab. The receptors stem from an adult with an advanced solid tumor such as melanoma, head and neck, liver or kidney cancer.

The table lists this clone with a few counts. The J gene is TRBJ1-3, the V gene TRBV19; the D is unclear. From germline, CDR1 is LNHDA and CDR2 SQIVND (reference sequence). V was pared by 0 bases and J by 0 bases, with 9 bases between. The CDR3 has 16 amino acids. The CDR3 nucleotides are TGTGCCAGTAGTATAGATTTGGACTTCTCTGGAAACACCATATATTTT. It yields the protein CASSIDLDFSGNTIYF. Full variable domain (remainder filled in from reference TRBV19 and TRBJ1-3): DGGITQSPKYLFRKEGQNVTLSCEQNLNHDAMYWYRQDPGQGLRLIYYSQIVNDFQKGDIAEGYSVSREKKESFPLTVTSAQKNPTAFYLCASSIDLDFSGNTIYFGEGSWLTVV.

The CDR3 reads CASSAGATPNEKLFF. In DNA form, the CDR3 reads TGTGCCAGCAGCGCCGGGGCAACTCCCAATGAAAAACTGTTTTTT. This chain connects TRBV5-4 to TRBJ1-4, with a tentative D call TRBD1 (5 bases). The CDR3 contains 15 residues. Trimming stripped 4 bases from V and 5 bases from J, with 15 bases between. The V gene's germline CDR1 is SGHNT and CDR2 YYREEE (reference sequence).

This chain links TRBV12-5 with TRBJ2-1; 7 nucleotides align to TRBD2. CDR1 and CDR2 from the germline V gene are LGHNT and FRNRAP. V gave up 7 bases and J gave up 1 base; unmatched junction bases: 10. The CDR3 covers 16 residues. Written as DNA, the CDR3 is TGTGCTAGTGCCCCTGGGGAGCGGGGTTCCTACAATGAGCAGTTCTTC. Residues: CASAPGERGSYNEQFF.

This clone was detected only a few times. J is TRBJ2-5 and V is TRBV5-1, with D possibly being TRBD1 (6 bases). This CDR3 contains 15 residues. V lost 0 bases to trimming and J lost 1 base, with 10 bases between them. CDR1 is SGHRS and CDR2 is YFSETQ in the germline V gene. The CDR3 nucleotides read TGCGCCAGCAGCTTGGTCGGGACATCCCAAGAGACCCAGTACTTC. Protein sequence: CASSLVGTSQETQYF.

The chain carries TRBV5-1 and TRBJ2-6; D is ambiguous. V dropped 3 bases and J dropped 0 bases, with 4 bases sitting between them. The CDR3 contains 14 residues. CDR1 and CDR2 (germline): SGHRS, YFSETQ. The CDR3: CASSSGSGANVLTF. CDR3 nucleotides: TGCGCCAGCAGCTCGGGCTCTGGGGCCAACGTCCTGACTTTC.

DNA of the CDR3: TGTGCCACCAGTGGGACGCGGGATGCACAAGAGACCCAGTACTTC. Encoded protein: CATSGTRDAQETQYF. The V call is TRBV15, the J call TRBJ2-5, with D maybe TRBD2 (6 bases). Germline V gene data show CDR1 as LNHNV and CDR2 as YYDKDF (reference sequence). The V end lost 6 bases, the J end lost 2 bases, and 16 bases lay between the germline ends. CDR3 length equals 15 residues.

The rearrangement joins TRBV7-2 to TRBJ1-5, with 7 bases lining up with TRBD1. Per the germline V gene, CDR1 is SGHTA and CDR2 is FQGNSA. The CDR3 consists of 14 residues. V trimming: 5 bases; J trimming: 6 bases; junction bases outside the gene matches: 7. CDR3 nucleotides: TGTGCCAGCAGCCAGAACAGGGGTCCTCAGCCCCAGCATTTT. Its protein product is CASSQNRGPQPQHF.

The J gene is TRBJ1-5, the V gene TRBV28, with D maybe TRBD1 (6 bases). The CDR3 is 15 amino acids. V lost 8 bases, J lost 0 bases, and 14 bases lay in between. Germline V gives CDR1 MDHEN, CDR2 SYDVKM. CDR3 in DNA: TGTGCCAGCGTCCTGGGGGGCGATAGCAATCAGCCCCAGCATTTT. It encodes CASVLGGDSNQPQHF.

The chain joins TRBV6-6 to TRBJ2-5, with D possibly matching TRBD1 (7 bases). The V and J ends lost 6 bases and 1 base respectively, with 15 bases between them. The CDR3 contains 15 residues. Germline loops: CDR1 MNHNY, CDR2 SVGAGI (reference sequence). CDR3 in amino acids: CASSLQGGSQETQYF. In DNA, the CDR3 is TGTGCCAGCAGCCTCCAGGGGGGCTCCCAAGAGACCCAGTACTTC.

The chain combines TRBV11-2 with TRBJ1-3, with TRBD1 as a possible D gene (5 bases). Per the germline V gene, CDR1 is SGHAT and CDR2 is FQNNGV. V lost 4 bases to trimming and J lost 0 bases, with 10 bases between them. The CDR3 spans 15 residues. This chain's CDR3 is CASSSGLSSGNTIYF. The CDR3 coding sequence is TGTGCCAGCAGCTCGGGACTAAGCTCTGGAAACACCATATATTTT.

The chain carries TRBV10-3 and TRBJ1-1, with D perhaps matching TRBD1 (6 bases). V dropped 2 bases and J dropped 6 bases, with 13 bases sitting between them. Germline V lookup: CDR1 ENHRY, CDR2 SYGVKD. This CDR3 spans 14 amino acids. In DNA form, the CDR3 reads TGTGCCATCAGTGAGCGGGGGCCGGCCGCTGAAGCTTTCTTT. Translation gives CAISERGPAAEAFF.

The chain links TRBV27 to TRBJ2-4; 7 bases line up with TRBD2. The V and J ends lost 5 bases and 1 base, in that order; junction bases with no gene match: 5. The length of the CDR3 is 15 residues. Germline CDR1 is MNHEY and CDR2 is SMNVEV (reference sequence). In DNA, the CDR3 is TGTGCCAGCAGTAGGAGCGGGACTGCCAAAAACATTCAGTACTTC. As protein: CASSRSGTAKNIQYF.

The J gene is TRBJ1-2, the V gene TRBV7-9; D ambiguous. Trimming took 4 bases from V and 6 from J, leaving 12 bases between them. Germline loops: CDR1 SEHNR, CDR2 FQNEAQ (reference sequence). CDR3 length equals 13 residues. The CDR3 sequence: CASSSPGEDGYTF. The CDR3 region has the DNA TGTGCCAGCAGCTCCCCCGGGGAGGATGGCTACACCTTC.

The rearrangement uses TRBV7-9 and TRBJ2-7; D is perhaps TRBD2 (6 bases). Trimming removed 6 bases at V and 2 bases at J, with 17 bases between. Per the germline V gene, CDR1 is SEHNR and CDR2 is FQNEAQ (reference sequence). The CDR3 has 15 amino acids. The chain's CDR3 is CASSPGGSRTYEQYF. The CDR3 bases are TGTGCCAGCAGTCCTGGGGGGAGTCGGACCTACGAGCAGTACTTC.

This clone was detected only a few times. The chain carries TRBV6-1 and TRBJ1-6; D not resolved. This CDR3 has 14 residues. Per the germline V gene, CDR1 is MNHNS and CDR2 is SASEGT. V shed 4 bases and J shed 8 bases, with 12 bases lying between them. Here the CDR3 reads CASSVTVSDSPLHF. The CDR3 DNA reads TGTGCCAGCAGTGTGACTGTATCGGATTCACCCCTCCACTTT.

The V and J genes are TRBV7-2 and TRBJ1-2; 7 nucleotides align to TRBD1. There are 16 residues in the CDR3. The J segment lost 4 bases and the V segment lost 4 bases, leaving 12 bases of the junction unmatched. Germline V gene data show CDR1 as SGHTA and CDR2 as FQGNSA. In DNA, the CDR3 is TGTGCCAGCAGCTCCCGATTAAGGGGGCAGGGCTATGGCTACACCTTC. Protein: CASSSRLRGQGYGYTF.

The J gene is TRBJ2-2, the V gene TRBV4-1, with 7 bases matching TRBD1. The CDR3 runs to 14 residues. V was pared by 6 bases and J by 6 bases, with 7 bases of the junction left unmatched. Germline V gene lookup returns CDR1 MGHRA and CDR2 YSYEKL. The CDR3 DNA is TGCGCCAGCAGGACAGGGTCGGTGGCCGGGGAGCTGTTTTTT. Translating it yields CASRTGSVAGELFF.

The CDR3 sequence: CASSQGIKFVGDQGRADTQYF. For the CDR3, the DNA is TGTGCCAGCAGCCAAGGGATAAAATTTGTTGGGGACCAAGGACGTGCAGATACGCAGTATTTT. The rearrangement links TRBV14 to TRBJ2-3; D is possibly TRBD1 or TRBD2 (5 bases each). CDR1 is SGHDN, CDR2 FVKESK, per germline. Deletions cut 1 base from V and 4 bases from J, with 30 bases between. The CDR3 sequence is 21 residues long.

CDR3 in DNA: TGTGCCACCTCAGTGGGACGGGGATACAATGAGCAGTTCTTC. Translated, it gives CATSVGRGYNEQFF. The chain joins TRBV19 to TRBJ2-1; possibly TRBD1 or TRBD2 for D (5 bases each). The CDR3 loop spans 14 amino acids. With 10 bases removed from V and 4 bases from J, the gap between germline ends came to 17 bases. Germline CDR1 is LNHDA and CDR2 is SQIVND (reference sequence).

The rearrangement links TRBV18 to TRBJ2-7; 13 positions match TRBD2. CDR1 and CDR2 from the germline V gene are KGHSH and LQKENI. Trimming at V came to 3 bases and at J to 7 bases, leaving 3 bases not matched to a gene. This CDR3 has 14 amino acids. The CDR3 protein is CASSPPGLAGEQYF. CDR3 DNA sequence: TGTGCCAGCTCACCTCCGGGACTAGCGGGAGAGCAGTACTTC.

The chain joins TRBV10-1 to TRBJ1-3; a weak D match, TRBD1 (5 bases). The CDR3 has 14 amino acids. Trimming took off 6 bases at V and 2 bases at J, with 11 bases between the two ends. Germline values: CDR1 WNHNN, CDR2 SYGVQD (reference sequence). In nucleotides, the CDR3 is TGCGCCAGCAGCCCACAGGTTACTGGAAACACCATATATTTT. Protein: CASSPQVTGNTIYF.

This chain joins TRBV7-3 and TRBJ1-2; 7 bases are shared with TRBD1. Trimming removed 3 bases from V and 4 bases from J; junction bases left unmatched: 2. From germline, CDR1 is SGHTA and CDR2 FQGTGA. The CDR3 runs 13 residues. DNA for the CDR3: TGTGCCAGCAGCTTTGACAGGGTCTATGGCTACACCTTC. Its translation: CASSFDRVYGYTF. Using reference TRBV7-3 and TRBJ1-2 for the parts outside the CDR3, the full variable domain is GAGVSQTPSNKVTEKGKYVELRCDPISGHTALYWYRQSLGQGPEFLIYFQGTGAADDSGLPNDRFFAVRPEGSVSTLKIQRTERGDSAVYLCASSFDRVYGYTFGSGTRLTVV.

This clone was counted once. The CDR3 bases are TGTGCCAGCAGCTTCTTATACGGGAGCACAGATACGCAGTATTTT. It encodes CASSFLYGSTDTQYF. This chain links TRBV7-9 with TRBJ2-3; no clear D gene. CDR1 is SEHNR, CDR2 FQNEAQ, per germline (reference sequence). V shed 3 bases and J shed 0 bases, with 10 bases lying between them. The CDR3 sequence is 15 residues long.

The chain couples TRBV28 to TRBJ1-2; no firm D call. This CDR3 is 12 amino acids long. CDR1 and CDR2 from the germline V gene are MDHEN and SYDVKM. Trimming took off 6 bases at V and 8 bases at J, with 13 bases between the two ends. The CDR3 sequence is CASSQSGKGYTF. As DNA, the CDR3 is TGTGCCAGCAGCCAAAGCGGGAAAGGCTACACCTTC.

CDR3 loop: CASSEAGGLGNEQFF. CDR3 nucleotide sequence: TGTGCCAGCAGTGAGGCGGGAGGGTTGGGCAATGAGCAGTTCTTC. The chain carries TRBV6-4 and TRBJ2-1; 9 nucleotides line up with TRBD2. J gave up 6 bases and V 3 bases, and 6 bases lay outside the gene matches. The CDR3 contains 15 residues. The germline V gene has CDR1 MRHNA and CDR2 SNTAGT.

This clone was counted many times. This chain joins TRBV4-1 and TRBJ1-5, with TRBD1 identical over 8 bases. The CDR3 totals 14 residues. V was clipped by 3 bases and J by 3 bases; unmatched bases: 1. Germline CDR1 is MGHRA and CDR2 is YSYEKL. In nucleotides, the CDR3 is TGCGCCAGCAGCCAGGGACAGGCCAATCAGCCCCAGCATTTT. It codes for CASSQGQANQPQHF.

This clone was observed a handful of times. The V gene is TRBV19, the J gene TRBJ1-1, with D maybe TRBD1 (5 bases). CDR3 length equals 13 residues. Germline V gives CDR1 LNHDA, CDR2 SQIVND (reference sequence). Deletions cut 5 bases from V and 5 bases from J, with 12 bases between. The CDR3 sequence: CASSGRGMTEAFF. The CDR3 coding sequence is TGTGCCAGTAGTGGACGGGGGATGACTGAAGCTTTCTTT.

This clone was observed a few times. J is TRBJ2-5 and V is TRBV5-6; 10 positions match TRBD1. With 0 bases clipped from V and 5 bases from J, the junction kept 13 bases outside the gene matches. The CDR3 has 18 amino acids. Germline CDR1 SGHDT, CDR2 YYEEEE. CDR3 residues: CASSLGGAATGGGETQYF. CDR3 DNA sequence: TGTGCCAGCAGCTTGGGGGGGGCCGCGACAGGGGGCGGCGAGACCCAGTACTTC.

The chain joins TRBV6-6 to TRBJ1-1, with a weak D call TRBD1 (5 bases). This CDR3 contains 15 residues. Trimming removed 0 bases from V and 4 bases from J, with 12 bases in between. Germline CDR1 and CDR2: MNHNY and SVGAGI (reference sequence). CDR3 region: CASSYSQGVTTEAFF. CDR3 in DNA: TGTGCCAGCAGTTACTCTCAGGGTGTGACCACTGAAGCTTTCTTT.

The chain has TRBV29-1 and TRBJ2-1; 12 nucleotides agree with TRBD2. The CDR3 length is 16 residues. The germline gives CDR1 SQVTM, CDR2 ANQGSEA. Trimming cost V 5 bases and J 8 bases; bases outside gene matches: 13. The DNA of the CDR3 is TGCAGCGTTAACGGAGGGGCTAGCGGGGGGGTCGATGAGCAGTTCTTC. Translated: CSVNGGASGGVDEQFF.

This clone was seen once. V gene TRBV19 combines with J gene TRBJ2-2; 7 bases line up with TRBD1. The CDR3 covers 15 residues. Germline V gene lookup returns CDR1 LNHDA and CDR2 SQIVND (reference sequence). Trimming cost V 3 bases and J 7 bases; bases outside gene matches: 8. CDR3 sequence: CASSITRGWVGELFF. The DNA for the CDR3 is TGTGCCAGTAGTATCACCAGGGGGTGGGTCGGGGAGCTGTTTTTT.